A selection of T cell receptor beta chains follows, all from one sample in a study of T cell responses to AZD1222 COVID-19 vaccine. Only in-frame clones appear in the TCRdb table, and some are missing; sequencing was by immunoSEQ multiplex PCR. The sample lists some 110,000 clones; roughly 90% were seen once. Specimen: peripheral blood, collected on day 0 of AZD1222 vaccination. These receptors came from an adult in good health. The CDR3 runs from the conserved cysteine through the conserved F or W. The D gene is left open where the match is weak. Clone size is shown for a subset of rows, as once, few, many or a class of expanded clone.

d_gene	abundance	v_gene	j_gene	CDR3nt	CDR3aa
NA	NA	TRBV7-8	TRBJ1-1	TGTGCCAGCAGCTCGGCTTGGACAGACATGAACACTGAAGCTTTCTTT	CASSSAWTDMNTEAFF
TRBD1	NA	TRBV28	TRBJ1-5	TGTGCCCTCGGGACAGTTTATAGCAATCAGCCCCAGCATTTT	CALGTVYSNQPQHF
NA	NA	TRBV12-3/TRBV12-4	TRBJ2-5	TGTGCCAGCAGCCCATACCCGGAACCCCAGTACTTC	CASSPYPEPQYF
NA	NA	TRBV9	TRBJ2-5	TGTGCCAGCAGCACCGCCGGGATAGATAGGGAGACCCAGTACTTC	CASSTAGIDRETQYF
NA	NA	TRBV7-6	TRBJ1-1	TGTGCCAGCAGCTTAGCGTCAGTGAGGGGGTCAACTGAAGCTTTCTTT	CASSLASVRGSTEAFF
NA	NA	TRBV4-1	TRBJ2-1	TGCGCCAGCAGCCCCCTGGGGAGCTCCTACAATGAGCAGTTCTTC	CASSPLGSSYNEQFF
NA	NA	TRBV18	TRBJ1-1	TGTGCCAGCTCACAAGTGAACACTGAAGCTTTCTTT	CASSQVNTEAFF
NA	NA	TRBV6-2/TRBV6-3	TRBJ2-7	TGTGCCAGCAGTAACTACGAGCAGTACTTC	CASSNYEQYF
TRBD2	few	TRBV15	TRBJ2-2	TGTGCCACCAGCGTCGGGACTAGCGGGGCTTACACCGGGGAGCTGTTTTTT	CATSVGTSGAYTGELFF
NA	NA	TRBV11-2	TRBJ2-7	TGTGCCAGCAGCCCACGTGGGGGGTACTCCTACGAGCAGTACTTC	CASSPRGGYSYEQYF
NA	once	TRBV27	TRBJ2-7	TGTGCCAGCTGCTTTGGGGACGAGCAGTACTTC	CASCFGDEQYF
NA	NA	TRBV5-1	TRBJ1-4	TGCGCCAGCAGCCAGGGGACTAATGAAAAACTGTTTTTT	CASSQGTNEKLFF
NA	once	TRBV3-1/TRBV3-2	TRBJ1-3	TGTGCCAGCAGCCAATCCGGGTCTGGAAACACCATATATTTT	CASSQSGSGNTIYF
TRBD1	NA	TRBV27	TRBJ1-2	TGTGCCAGCAGTCCCGGGACAGGGGTCGTCGGCTACACCTTC	CASSPGTGVVGYTF
NA	NA	TRBV5-1	TRBJ2-7	TGCGCCAGCAGCCTAGCGCCCGGGGGCCACTCATACGAGCAGTACTTC	CASSLAPGGHSYEQYF
NA	NA	TRBV9	TRBJ1-2	TGTGCCAGCAGCGTAGAGATAGGGGCGACCGCTAACTATGGCTACACCTTC	CASSVEIGATANYGYTF
NA	NA	TRBV28	TRBJ2-1	TGTGCCAGCAGTTTCTCAGTGGGGGCTAGGGACAATGAGCAGTTCTTC	CASSFSVGARDNEQFF
NA	once	TRBV4-2	TRBJ1-6	TGTGCCAGCAGCCAAGATGACGGCTCAAATTCACCCCTCCACTTT	CASSQDDGSNSPLHF
NA	NA	TRBV4-3	TRBJ2-1	TGCGCCAGCAGCCAACCTGGACAGTACAATGAGCAGTTCTTC	CASSQPGQYNEQFF
NA	NA	TRBV15	TRBJ2-3	TGTGCCACCAGCAGATGGATTACCAGCACAGATACGCAGTATTTT	CATSRWITSTDTQYF
NA	NA	TRBV19	TRBJ2-6	TGTGCCAGTAGTATAGGGATGGGGATTCGGACTGGGGCCAACGTCCTGACTTTC	CASSIGMGIRTGANVLTF
TRBD2	many	TRBV6-4	TRBJ2-1	TGTGCCAGCAGTCTAGCGGGAGGTAGCAATGAGCAGTTCTTC	CASSLAGGSNEQFF
NA	NA	TRBV4-2	TRBJ1-2	TGTGCCAGCAGCCACGGGACATTTGGGAACTATGGCTACACCTTC	CASSHGTFGNYGYTF
NA	NA	TRBV12-3/TRBV12-4	TRBJ2-5	TGTGCCAGCAGTTTTTCAGGGAGAGAGACCCAGTACTTC	CASSFSGRETQYF
NA	NA	TRBV12-3/TRBV12-4	TRBJ1-2	TGTGCCAGCAGTTTAGGGACAAGCTATGGCTACACCTTC	CASSLGTSYGYTF
NA	NA	TRBV6-6	TRBJ1-1	TGTGCCAGCAGTCGCGCCGGGACACCAACAGCGAACACTGAAGCTTTCTTT	CASSRAGTPTANTEAFF
NA	NA	TRBV10-1	TRBJ1-1	TGCGCCAGCAGTAGTAAAACGAACACTGAAGCTTTCTTT	CASSSKTNTEAFF
NA	NA	TRBV23-1	TRBJ2-2	TGCGCCAGCAGTCAAGAGGGGTCGAACACCGGGGAGCTGTTTTTT	CASSQEGSNTGELFF
NA	NA	TRBV12-5	TRBJ2-7	TGTGCTAGTGGTAATTACGAGCAGTACTTC	CASGNYEQYF
NA	once	TRBV19	TRBJ2-1	TGTGCCAGTACCAAAGCTCGGGGGGCGGGAGCACGGACCTACAATGAGCAGTTCTTC	CASTKARGAGARTYNEQFF
NA	NA	TRBV11-2	TRBJ1-6	TGTGCCAGCAGCTTAGATTCGGGGACTTCACCCCTCCACTTT	CASSLDSGTSPLHF
NA	NA	TRBV10-3	TRBJ1-6	TGTGCCATCAGTGAGGGGGCATCCTATAATTCACCCCTCCACTTT	CAISEGASYNSPLHF
NA	once	TRBV11-2	TRBJ1-2	TGTGCCAGCAGCCCTACCTCCACGGGGGCGCCTGGCTACACCTTC	CASSPTSTGAPGYTF
TRBD1	NA	TRBV6-5	TRBJ1-2	TGTGCCAGCACCCCGGTGACAGGGGGCAACTATGGCTACACCTTC	CASTPVTGGNYGYTF
NA	NA	TRBV7-2	TRBJ2-2	TGTGCCAGCAGCTCCCCTCTCCGTCCGGGCCATCAAACCGGGGAGCTGTTTTTT	CASSSPLRPGHQTGELFF
NA	NA	TRBV7-9	TRBJ1-1	TGTGCCAGCAGCGCCCAAGGGGGTGTTCCCAACACTGAAGCTTTCTTT	CASSAQGGVPNTEAFF
TRBD2	NA	TRBV6-5	TRBJ2-1	TGTGCCAGCAGGCTAACGCTAGCGGTCGATGAGCAGTTCTTC	CASRLTLAVDEQFF
TRBD1	NA	TRBV5-4	TRBJ2-3	TGTGCCAGCAGCTCTGGGACAGACACAGATACGCAGTATTTT	CASSSGTDTDTQYF
TRBD2	once	TRBV7-2	TRBJ2-7	TGTGCCAGCAGCAAGGGAGCGGGAGATTACGAGCAGTACTTC	CASSKGAGDYEQYF
NA	few	TRBV7-2	TRBJ1-1	TGTGCCAGCAGCTCAACTCCCCGACAGAACACTGAAGCTTTCTTT	CASSSTPRQNTEAFF
NA	few	TRBV27	TRBJ1-6	TGTGCCAGCAGCTCCGTATTAGGTGGCCCACCCCTCCACTTT	CASSSVLGGPPLHF
NA	NA	TRBV11-2	TRBJ2-3	TGTGCCAGCAGCGCCGGGCTCGTGTTTTTAGATACGCAGTATTTT	CASSAGLVFLDTQYF